This T cell receptor beta chain was recovered during a study of T cells in Graves' hyperthyroidism and ophthalmopathy. CDR3 length: 13 residues. CDR1 MNHNY and CDR2 SVGAGI come from the germline V gene (reference sequence). The junction had 7 bases not matched to a gene; V was cut back by 7 bases and J by 7 bases. Amplification of TCR beta CDR3 regions was performed using RNA transcripts as template. HTBI primers drove first-round RT-PCR of the TCR CDR3. TCRdb redid the calling of the multiplex PCR reads with MiXCR, one entry per CDR3 protein. Of about 580,000 distinct CDR3 sequences in the sample, around 46% are singletons; the top ten hold about 8%. Patients were excluded for uncontrolled infection, other autoimmune disease, pregnancy or lactation. Diagnostic decisions used clinical symptoms, serum thyroxine and TRAb, thyroid ultrasound and orbital computed tomography.

The specimen was peripheral blood or thyroid tissue (not recorded which). The genes are TRBV6-6 and TRBJ1-2, with 9 bases identical to TRBD1. The clonotype originates from a woman between 18 and 29 years old with Graves' hyperthyroidism. CDR3 nucleotide sequence: TGTGCCAGCAAGGGACAGGGAATGGGTGGCTACACCTTC. This codes for CASKGQGMGGYTF.